This entry describes one TCR beta chain. The antigen is undetermined. Attachment of unique molecular identifiers was made to individual cDNA molecules. TCRdb itself ran the 5' RACE reads through MiXCR, one entry per CDR3 protein. Of approximately 70,000 distinct CDR3 sequences detected, 12% appear once; the ten largest clones hold around 6.7%. This sample is drawn from a study of early T cells in non-severe SARS-CoV-2 infection. Study conclusions and caveats: Matching against VDJdb likely underestimated virus-specific expansions, favoring anti-spike CD8.

Germline V gene lookup returns CDR1 SGDLS and CDR2 YYNGEE. The CDR3 loop spans 14 amino acids. V lost 4 bases and J lost 5; bases outside the gene matches: 5. The receptor was derived from an adult who was a healthcare worker with PCR-confirmed SARS-CoV-2 infection or an uninfected control (not recorded which). The J gene is TRBJ2-2, the V gene TRBV9; 7 bases fit TRBD2. The sample comprised whole blood. CDR3 in DNA: TGTGCCAGCAGCTCCCGGACTAGTACCGGGGAGCTGTTTTTT. Its protein product is CASSSRTSTGELFF.